The 13 T cell receptor beta chains given below trace back to one sample, sequenced in a study of identical twins. TCRdb recomputed calls from the 5' RACE reads with MiXCR, one row per CDR3 protein. The sample includes around 500,000 distinct CDR3 sequences, 13% to 15% of them seen just once. This sample also belongs to another study, concerning yellow fever vaccine responses in identical twins.

Sequencing input: CD4+ T cells sorted from blood. All receptors derive from a woman aged 18-29 years in good health.

This sequence joins TRBV7-2 and TRBJ2-1, with 7 bases fitting TRBD2. The germline CDR1 and CDR2 sequences are SGHTA and FQGNSA. V was pared by 1 base and J by 6 bases, with 24 bases of the junction left unmatched. The CDR3 has 21 residues. CDR3 nucleotides: TGTGCCAGCAGCTTAGGGCCCGCCAAGACCCCAGCGGGAATACGATCCAATGAGCAGTTCTTC. As protein: CASSLGPAKTPAGIRSNEQFF.

This clonotype has a handful of counts. The rearrangement joins TRBV4-1 to TRBJ2-7; 8 bases line up with TRBD2. This CDR3 has 16 amino acids. The germline V gene has CDR1 MGHRA and CDR2 YSYEKL. J gave up 2 bases and V 3 bases, and 9 bases lay outside the gene matches. This chain's CDR3 is CASSHDGAGVPYEQYF. The CDR3 DNA is TGCGCCAGCAGCCACGACGGAGCGGGAGTCCCCTACGAGCAGTACTTC.

This clonotype was observed a handful of times. The rearrangement joins TRBV20-1 to TRBJ2-1; 9 bases are shared with TRBD2. The CDR3 extends over 14 amino acids. Germline V gene data show CDR1 as DFQATT and CDR2 as SNEGSKA (reference sequence). After removal of 1 base from V and 6 bases from J, the junction contained 4 bases not matched to a gene. CDR3 DNA sequence: TGCAGTGCTAGAGCTCTAGCGGGGCTCAATGAGCAGTTCTTC. This gives the protein CSARALAGLNEQFF.

The V and J genes are TRBV28 and TRBJ2-5, with 9 bases identical to TRBD2. CDR3 size: 13 residues. V lost 6 bases and J lost 5; bases outside the gene matches: 4. Germline lookup yields CDR1 MDHEN and CDR2 SYDVKM. CDR3 sequence: CASRRGGAETQYF. CDR3 DNA: TGTGCCAGCAGGCGGGGGGGCGCGGAGACCCAGTACTTC.

This chain joins TRBV20-1 and TRBJ2-1; D is possibly TRBD2 (6 bases). Germline V gene lookup returns CDR1 DFQATT and CDR2 SNEGSKA (reference sequence). Between the trimmed V and J ends, which lost 1 base and 4 bases, there was a span of 17 bases. The CDR3 runs to 16 residues. CDR3 bases: TGCAGTGCTAGAGTAAGGGGTGGGACTCGATACAATGAGCAGTTCTTC. Translation gives CSARVRGGTRYNEQFF.

This chain uses TRBV2 with TRBJ1-4; TRBD1 agrees at 7 bases. The CDR3 loop spans 17 amino acids. Unmatched junction bases numbered 8, after V lost 0 bases and J lost 4 bases. Germline assignment: CDR1 SNHLY and CDR2 FYNNEI. The CDR3 is CASSEALAGQFNEKLFF. The CDR3 DNA reads as TGTGCCAGCAGTGAAGCGCTCGCGGGACAGTTTAATGAAAAACTGTTTTTT.

This clonotype was seen repeatedly, ten times or more. The chain uses TRBV4-3 and TRBJ2-3; D unresolved. This CDR3 contains 18 residues. Trimming shortened V by 4 bases and J by 0 bases, and 20 bases separated the two germline ends. CDR1 and CDR2 from the germline V gene are LGHNA and YSLEER. As DNA, the CDR3 is TGCGCCAGCAGCCGTCACCTGAACAGTCTTCCCAGCACAGATACGCAGTATTTT. Translation gives CASSRHLNSLPSTDTQYF.

This clonotype was picked up many times. The J gene is TRBJ2-1, the V gene TRBV5-1; D is uncertain. The CDR3 is 13 residues long. Trimming removed 1 base from V and 4 bases from J, with 6 bases in between. Germline V gene sequence: CDR1 SGHRS, CDR2 YFSETQ. The CDR3 region has the DNA TGCGCCAGCAGCTTGATCAGTTACAATGAGCAGTTCTTC. Amino acids: CASSLISYNEQFF.

The chain couples TRBV7-2 to TRBJ2-7; TRBD2 matches 14 bases. Per germline, CDR1 SGHTA and CDR2 FQGNSA. This CDR3 spans 14 amino acids. The V and J ends lost 5 bases and 6 bases, in that order; junction bases with no gene match: 3. The chain's CDR3 is CASSVGLAGVEQYF. CDR3 DNA: TGTGCCAGCAGCGTGGGACTAGCGGGGGTCGAGCAGTACTTC.

The chain has TRBV10-2 and TRBJ2-1; the match to TRBD2 covers 7 bases. This CDR3 spans 15 amino acids. Germline values: CDR1 WSHSY, CDR2 SAAADI. Losses at the gene ends were 6 bases for V and 2 bases for J; bases not matched to a gene: 7. CDR3 sequence reads: CASRGGGSPYNEQFF. DNA of the CDR3: TGCGCCAGCAGAGGAGGCGGGAGCCCCTACAATGAGCAGTTCTTC.

This clonotype was seen a handful of times. The chain combines TRBV5-4 with TRBJ2-1; 8 bases line up with TRBD2. The trim removed 1 base at V and 0 bases at J, leaving 15 bases unmatched. The CDR3 runs 20 residues. Germline V gives CDR1 SGHNT, CDR2 YYREEE (reference sequence). The CDR3, as DNA: TGTGCCAGCAGCTTGCCCCGTCAGGCGGGCGGGAGGACCTCCTACAATGAGCAGTTCTTC. It translates to CASSLPRQAGGRTSYNEQFF.

The rearrangement uses TRBV13 and TRBJ2-3; 11 nucleotides line up with TRBD2. The V segment lost 3 bases and the J segment 2 bases; nucleotides outside the gene matches: 10. The CDR3 has 18 amino acids. Germline-derived CDR1 and CDR2 are PRHDT and FYEKMQ (reference sequence). CDR3 nucleotides: TGTGCCAGCAGCTTTGGTCTAGCGGGGGGCGGAGCCACAGATACGCAGTATTTT. It translates to CASSFGLAGGGATDTQYF.

This clonotype was recorded a few times. The chain joins TRBV4-3 to TRBJ1-3, with a weak D call TRBD1 (5 bases). Germline assignment: CDR1 LGHNA and CDR2 YSLEER. V lost 3 bases to trimming and J lost 0 bases, with 15 bases between them. This CDR3 has 17 amino acids. The CDR3, as DNA: TGCGCCAGCAGCCATGTACCTACAGGCCTCTCTGGAAACACCATATATTTT. Protein sequence: CASSHVPTGLSGNTIYF.